This TCR beta chain was captured in a study of PD-L1 blockade in urothelial cancer. V was shortened by 1 base and J by 4 bases, with 5 bases between the two germline ends. This CDR3 is built from 12 residues. Germline CDR1 reads LNHDA; CDR2 reads SQIVND (reference sequence). Produced via immunoSEQ multiplex PCR; TCRdb's table is partial and in-frame only. The sample comprises roughly 51,000 clones, 79% of which are singletons, and roughly 10% rests with the top ten. Time point noted: pretreatment peripheral blood. The sample consisted of PBMCs, taken around atezolizumab (anti-PD-L1) treatment. The J gene is TRBJ2-7, the V gene TRBV19; D not resolved. The sequence came from a man between 65 and 80 years old with urothelial cancer. CDR3 DNA: TGTGCCAGTAGTATAGCAGGTTACGAGCAGTACTTC. Protein product: CASSIAGYEQYF.